Listed below are T cell receptor beta chains from one sample, sequenced in a study of patients and donors after allogeneic stem cell transplantation. TCRdb re-called the RT-PCR reads with MiXCR, one entry per CDR3 protein. The sample includes about 200,000 distinct CDR3 sequences, 41% seen only once; the top ten take 33%. The sample was blood, either unsorted or a sorted T cell fraction (not recorded which). These receptors originate from a human donor who was either an allogeneic HSCT recipient or a stem cell or donor lymphocyte infusion donor (not recorded which). It is not recorded whose cells these are; they may come from a transplant donor. Each CDR3 is given with its conserved first and last residue. The order of the fields is D gene, clone size, J gene, V gene, CDR3 protein, CDR3 DNA. A D gene is named only where the DNA matches it firmly. Rows give clone size only sometimes, using once, few, many, or a class for an expanded clone.

. . TRBJ2-1 TRBV6-2/TRBV6-3 CASSIPGEQFF TGTGCCAGCAGCATCCCGGGTGAGCAGTTCTTC
TRBD2 . TRBJ2-1 TRBV25-1 CASSEWLAGGSLYNEQFF TGTGCCAGCAGTGAATGGCTAGCGGGAGGCTCCCTTTACAATGAGCAGTTCTTC
. . TRBJ1-3 TRBV28 CASRLGSGNTIYF TGTGCCAGCAGACTTGGATCTGGAAACACCATATATTTT
. . TRBJ2-1 TRBV7-9 CASSLVQGFNEQFF TGTGCCAGCAGCTTAGTACAAGGTTTCAATGAGCAGTTCTTC
TRBD1 few TRBJ1-2 TRBV28 CASSAGQGGAGYTF TGTGCCAGCAGTGCGGGACAGGGGGGTGCGGGCTACACCTTC
. . TRBJ1-1 TRBV12-3/TRBV12-4 CASRDNTGYTEAFF TGTGCCAGCAGGGATAATACAGGATACACTGAAGCTTTCTTT
. . TRBJ2-3 TRBV6-6 CASSHRLDTQYF TGTGCCAGCAGCCACCGATTAGATACGCAGTATTTT
. . TRBJ2-7 TRBV29-1 CSVEGRAPYLYEQYF TGCAGCGTTGAGGGCAGGGCCCCCTATCTCTACGAGCAGTACTTC
TRBD1 . TRBJ1-4 TRBV4-3 CASSQEGGLGEKLFF TGCGCCAGCAGCCAGGAAGGGGGCTTGGGTGAAAAACTGTTTTTT
. . TRBJ1-1 TRBV6-5 CASSPGGIDTEAFF TGTGCCAGCAGCCCCGGCGGAATTGACACTGAAGCTTTCTTT
TRBD2 few TRBJ2-1 TRBV5-6 CASSLVLAGGETYNEQFF TGTGCCAGCAGCTTGGTACTAGCGGGAGGGGAGACCTACAATGAGCAGTTCTTC
. . TRBJ1-4 TRBV12-3/TRBV12-4 CASSPSRGIDEKLFF TGTGCCAGCAGTCCAAGTCGGGGTATTGATGAAAAACTGTTTTTT
. . TRBJ1-2 TRBV7-2 CASSEDVSYGYTF TGTGCCAGCAGCGAGGACGTTTCCTATGGCTACACCTTC
. . TRBJ2-2 TRBV6-2/TRBV6-3 CASSYFSGFGNGELFF TGTGCCAGCAGTTACTTTTCGGGGTTTGGTAACGGGGAGCTGTTTTTT
. few TRBJ2-2 TRBV3-1 CASTRGVAGELFF TGTGCCAGCACCCGGGGTGTCGCCGGGGAGCTGTTTTTT
. . TRBJ1-3 TRBV24-1 CATSASGLLSGNTIYF TGTGCCACCAGTGCTTCGGGACTCCTCTCTGGAAACACCATATATTTT